One and the same sample provided the 5 T cell receptor beta chains below, sequenced in a study of technical replicates of blood from a handful of donors. Assay used: immunoSEQ multiplex PCR; TCRdb lists only in-frame clones, some missing. The sample gives about 75,000 clones, approximately 97% of which show up once; around 0.31% is in the top ten. Material: T cells isolated from PBMCs. The receptors originated from a human donor in good health.

This chain connects TRBV9 to TRBJ2-3; weak D call: TRBD2 (5 bases). CDR3 length: 14 residues. From germline, CDR1 is SGDLS and CDR2 YYNGEE. Trimming removed 0 bases at V and 8 bases at J, with 13 bases between. For the CDR3, the DNA is TGTGCCAGCAGCGTAGTTTCGGGGTTCGGTACGCAGTATTTT. Residues: CASSVVSGFGTQYF.

The chain has TRBV30 and TRBJ2-7; TRBD2 matches at 7 bases. Germline V gene lookup returns CDR1 GTSNPN and CDR2 SVGIG (reference sequence). The CDR3 loop spans 12 amino acids. J lost 5 bases, V lost 5 bases, and 6 bases had no gene match. This chain's CDR3 is CAWAEGGDEQYF. In DNA form, the CDR3 reads TGTGCCTGGGCCGAGGGAGGGGACGAGCAGTACTTC.

V is TRBV7-3 and J is TRBJ2-5; 12 positions agree with TRBD2. The CDR3 is made up of 16 amino acids. Germline assignment: CDR1 SGHTA and CDR2 FQGTGA. Losses at the gene ends were 6 bases for V and 3 bases for J; bases not matched to a gene: 8. CDR3 sequence reads: CASRPTSGRLKETQYF. The CDR3 coding sequence is TGTGCCAGCAGACCAACTAGCGGGAGGCTCAAAGAGACCCAGTACTTC.

The V call is TRBV29-1, the J call TRBJ1-2; a weak D match, TRBD1 (6 bases). The germline CDR1 and CDR2 sequences are SQVTM and ANQGSEA. Trimming shortened V by 6 bases and J by 4 bases, and 15 bases separated the two germline ends. CDR3 length equals 13 residues. CDR3 sequence: CSVYREGVYGYTF. In DNA form, the CDR3 reads TGCAGCGTCTACAGGGAGGGGGTCTATGGCTACACCTTC.

The rearrangement uses TRBV27 and TRBJ2-3, with a possible D match to TRBD2 (5 bases). The V gene's germline CDR1 is MNHEY and CDR2 SMNVEV (reference sequence). V gave up 2 bases and J gave up 0 bases, with 9 bases separating them. This CDR3 is 15 amino acids long. The CDR3 DNA sequence: TGTGCCAGCAGTTTAAGGTCTAGCAGCACAGATACGCAGTATTTT. It encodes CASSLRSSSTDTQYF.